This entry lists 19 T cell receptor beta chains sequenced from one sample in a study of blood T cell repertoires in COVID-19. Sequenced by immunoSEQ multiplex PCR; TCRdb stores in-frame clones only, minus some. The sample lists roughly 130,000 clones, around 87% occurring once. Input material: peripheral blood. These receptors were collected from a woman aged 55 to 70 with acute or convalescent COVID-19.

V and J are TRBV11-2 and TRBJ1-4; D possibly corresponds to TRBD1 (5 bases). The CDR3 contains 13 residues. With 3 bases removed from V and 8 bases from J, the gap between germline ends came to 10 bases. In germline, CDR1 is SGHAT, CDR2 FQNNGV. The CDR3 spells CASSLGQREKLFF. CDR3 coding DNA: TGTGCCAGCAGCTTGGGGCAAAGGGAAAAACTGTTTTTT.

The gene calls are TRBV7-2 and TRBJ1-1, with D unclear. V gave up 5 bases and J gave up 0 bases, with 10 bases separating them. The CDR3 spans 14 residues. In germline, CDR1 is SGHTA, CDR2 FQGNSA. This CDR3 is CASSQDTMNTEAFF. In DNA, the CDR3 is TGTGCCAGCAGCCAAGACACCATGAACACTGAAGCTTTCTTT.

Of note for this clone: Different DNA sequences within this sample yield the same CDR3. The chain has TRBV3-1 (or the pseudogene TRBV3-2) and TRBJ1-1; 7 bases line up with TRBD1. The CDR3 contains 13 residues. Germline V CDR1 and CDR2: LGHDT, YNNKEL (reference sequence). After removal of 3 bases from V and 6 bases from J, the junction contained 4 bases not matched to a gene. CDR3 loop: CASSQGTVSEAFF. Written as DNA, the CDR3 is TGTGCCAGCAGCCAGGGGACAGTGTCTGAAGCTTTCTTT.

The chain couples TRBV11-2 to TRBJ2-7; tentative D call: TRBD1 (6 bases). Germline V gene lookup returns CDR1 SGHAT and CDR2 FQNNGV. The CDR3 covers 13 residues. The V end was cut by 1 base, the J end by 5 bases, with 9 bases between. The chain's CDR3 is CASSLGTVNEQYF. The CDR3 nucleotides are TGTGCCAGCAGCTTAGGGACAGTGAACGAGCAGTACTTC.

The V call is TRBV7-9, the J call TRBJ1-1, with D perhaps TRBD1 (6 bases). The CDR3 sequence is 16 residues long. Germline lookup yields CDR1 SEHNR and CDR2 FQNEAQ (reference sequence). The ends were cut back, 7 bases at V and 1 base at J, with 19 bases in the middle. CDR3 sequence (DNA): TGTGCCAGCAACCCCACCGGGGGAGGGGGGAACACTGAAGCTTTCTTT. Protein product: CASNPTGGGGNTEAFF.

The CDR3 protein is CASSSTVQGDTQYF. DNA of the CDR3: TGTGCCAGCAGCTCAACCGTGCAGGGAGATACGCAGTATTTT. This rearrangement joins TRBV11-2 to TRBJ2-3; possible D gene TRBD1, 5 bases. V was trimmed by 4 bases and J by 5 bases, leaving 13 bases between them. The CDR3 runs 14 residues. Per germline, CDR1 SGHAT and CDR2 FQNNGV. Full variable domain (rest looked up from reference TRBV11-2 and TRBJ2-3): EAGVAQSPRYKIIEKRQSVAFWCNPISGHATLYWYQQILGQGPKLLIQFQNNGVVDDSQLPKDRFSAERLKGVDSTLKIQPAKLEDSAVYLCASSSTVQGDTQYFGPGTRLTVL.

Of note for this clone: The same CDR3 arises from other DNA sequences in this sample as well. The gene calls are TRBV12-3 or TRBV12-4 and TRBJ1-1; tentative D call: TRBD1 (6 bases). The CDR3 contains 13 residues. V dropped 6 bases and J dropped 2 bases, with 10 bases sitting between them. The CDR3 nucleotides read TGTGCCAGCAGATGGACAGCCAACACTGAAGCTTTCTTT. Translated: CASRWTANTEAFF.

Written as DNA, the CDR3 is TGCGCCAGCAGCTCCCTACTTCCGGGACAGGTGGACCAACTAGCCAAAAACATTCAGTACTTC. This codes for CASSSLLPGQVDQLAKNIQYF. V usage is TRBV5-1 and J usage is TRBJ2-4, with TRBD1 identical over 8 bases. The J segment lost 0 bases and the V segment lost 3 bases, leaving 20 bases of the junction unmatched. The germline V gene encodes CDR1 SGHRS and CDR2 YFSETQ. The CDR3 sequence is 21 residues long.

This chain links TRBV15 with TRBJ2-3; 7 positions match TRBD2. The ends lost 5 bases at V and 0 bases at J; junction bases unmatched: 5. Germline CDR1 is LNHNV and CDR2 is YYDKDF (reference sequence). CDR3 length: 15 residues. The CDR3 region is CATSASGASTDTQYF. CDR3 in DNA: TGTGCCACCAGCGCTAGCGGTGCTAGCACAGATACGCAGTATTTT.

V usage is TRBV9 and J usage is TRBJ2-1; 10 bases are a match to TRBD2. After removal of 7 bases from V and 0 bases from J, the junction contained 10 bases not matched to a gene. The CDR3 length is 17 residues. The V gene's germline CDR1 is SGDLS and CDR2 YYNGEE. The CDR3 DNA sequence: TGTGCCAGCGGCGGGCTAGCGGGAGCTAGCTCCTACAATGAGCAGTTCTTC. It specifies CASGGLAGASSYNEQFF.

The V gene is TRBV27, the J gene TRBJ1-1, with a possible D match to TRBD1 (5 bases). This CDR3 has 12 residues. V lost 3 bases and J lost 6, with 8 bases in between. CDR1 is MNHEY, CDR2 SMNVEV, per germline (reference sequence). CDR3 sequence reads: CASSFLGAEAFF. The CDR3 DNA follows: TGTGCCAGCAGTTTCTTAGGGGCTGAAGCTTTCTTT.

The chain employs TRBV10-1 and TRBJ1-5; tentative D call: TRBD1 (6 bases). With 4 bases removed from V and 1 base from J, the gap between germline ends came to 11 bases. The CDR3 loop spans 15 amino acids. From germline, CDR1 is WNHNN and CDR2 SYGVQD (reference sequence). The CDR3 loop reads CASSGFRGSNQPQHF. In DNA, the CDR3 is TGCGCCAGCAGTGGATTCAGGGGAAGCAATCAGCCCCAGCATTTT.

V and J are TRBV5-1 and TRBJ1-4; 8 bases are shared with TRBD1. This CDR3 contains 14 residues. The trim removed 0 bases at V and 9 bases at J, leaving 4 bases unmatched. Germline CDR1 and CDR2: SGHRS and YFSETQ. The CDR3 bases are TGCGCCAGCAGCTTGGAGACAGGGGTGAAAAAACTGTTTTTT. Translation gives CASSLETGVKKLFF.

The V call is TRBV30, the J call TRBJ1-2, with 7 bases lining up with TRBD1. The V gene's germline CDR1 is GTSNPN and CDR2 SVGIG (reference sequence). The CDR3 runs to 15 residues. V shed 3 bases, J shed 4 bases, and the junction held 11 bases outside the gene matches. This CDR3 is CAWRRTGEKSYGYTF. CDR3 sequence (DNA): TGTGCCTGGAGACGTACAGGGGAGAAAAGCTATGGCTACACCTTC.

The chain employs TRBV28 and TRBJ2-7; a weak D match, TRBD1 (5 bases). The length of the CDR3 is 14 residues. Between the trimmed V and J ends, which lost 3 bases and 4 bases, there was a span of 13 bases. Germline CDR1 reads MDHEN; CDR2 reads SYDVKM. The CDR3 protein is CASSFEQAGYEQYV. The CDR3 coding sequence is TGTGCCAGCAGTTTCGAACAGGCTGGGTACGAGCAGTACGTC.

The J gene is TRBJ1-1, the V gene TRBV19; 10 nucleotides match TRBD1. CDR3 length equals 13 residues. The V gene end was trimmed by 5 bases and the J gene end by 10 bases; junction bases not matched to a gene: 7. CDR1 and CDR2 (germline): LNHDA, SQIVND (reference sequence). This chain's CDR3 is CASSDYDRGRAFF. In DNA form, the CDR3 reads TGTGCCAGTAGTGATTATGACAGGGGGCGAGCTTTCTTT.

The V gene is TRBV6-5, the J gene TRBJ1-4, with D possibly TRBD1 on 6 matching bases. CDR3 length: 14 amino acids. Germline-derived CDR1 and CDR2 are MNHEY and SVGAGI. V lost 7 bases and J lost 6, with 15 bases in between. As DNA, the CDR3 is TGTGCCAGCACCAGACAGGACGGGCATGAAAAACTGTTTTTT. It is translated as CASTRQDGHEKLFF.

V gene TRBV6-2 or TRBV6-3 combines with J gene TRBJ2-7, with TRBD2 identical over 13 bases. The V gene end was trimmed by 5 bases and the J gene end by 4 bases; junction bases not matched to a gene: 8. CDR3 length: 16 amino acids. The germline V gene has CDR1 MNHEY and CDR2 SVGEGT. The CDR3 bases are TGTGCCAGCAGTGACGGACTAGCGGGAGTAAGTTACGAGCAGTACTTC. It yields the protein CASSDGLAGVSYEQYF.

The rearrangement joins TRBV10-2 to TRBJ2-7; TRBD1 is a possible D gene (5 bases). Trimming took 3 bases from V and 2 from J, leaving 14 bases between them. This CDR3 is 15 amino acids long. From germline, CDR1 is WSHSY and CDR2 SAAADI. The CDR3 reads CASSEAQAGTYEQYF. As DNA, the CDR3 is TGCGCCAGCAGTGAAGCACAGGCTGGTACCTACGAGCAGTACTTC.